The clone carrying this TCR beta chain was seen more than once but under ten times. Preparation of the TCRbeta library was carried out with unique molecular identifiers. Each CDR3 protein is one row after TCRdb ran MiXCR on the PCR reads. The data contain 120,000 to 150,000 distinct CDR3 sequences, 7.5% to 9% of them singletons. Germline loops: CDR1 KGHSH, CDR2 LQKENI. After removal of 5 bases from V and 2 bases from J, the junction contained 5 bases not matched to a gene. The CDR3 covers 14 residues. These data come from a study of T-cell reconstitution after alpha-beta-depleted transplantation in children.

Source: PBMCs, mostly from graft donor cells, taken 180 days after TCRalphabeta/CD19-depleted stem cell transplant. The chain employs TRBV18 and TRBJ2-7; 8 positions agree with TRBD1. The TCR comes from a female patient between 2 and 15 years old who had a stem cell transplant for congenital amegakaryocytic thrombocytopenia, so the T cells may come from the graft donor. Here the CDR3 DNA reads TGTGCCAGCTCAGAGACAGGGGAGACCTACGAGCAGTACTTC. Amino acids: CASSETGETYEQYF.